This entry lists 23 T cell receptor beta chains sequenced from one sample in a study of monozygotic twins with inflammatory bowel disease. Reprocessing the 5' RACE reads, TCRdb reports a single entry for every CDR3 protein and omits DNA. The sample's table shows approximately 330,000 distinct CDR3 sequences. The sequenced sample was blood. All receptors come from a human donor with ulcerative colitis or Crohn's disease, or a healthy co-twin of an affected twin (not recorded which).

The rearrangement uses TRBV3-1 and TRBJ2-1; the TRBD1 assignment by TCRdb is unverifiable without DNA. CDR1 is LGHDT, CDR2 YNNKEL, per germline (reference sequence). The CDR3 runs to 16 residues. The CDR3 sequence: CASSPLRGQGKDEQFF.

V gene TRBV4-1 combines with J gene TRBJ2-1; TCRdb designates TRBD2, a call that cannot be tested without DNA. The CDR3 is made up of 14 amino acids. From germline, CDR1 is MGHRA and CDR2 YSYEKL. The CDR3 loop reads CASSQETASSEQFF.

The rearrangement joins TRBV19 to TRBJ1-1; TCRdb reports TRBD1, a call that lacks DNA to check it against. This CDR3 has 15 amino acids. Germline lookup yields CDR1 LNHDA and CDR2 SQIVND (reference sequence). The CDR3 sequence: CASKLGQGTYTEAFF.

J is TRBJ2-7 and V is TRBV5-1; the TCRdb D gene call, TRBD1, has no DNA to confirm it. The germline CDR1 and CDR2 sequences are SGHRS and YFSETQ. The CDR3 runs 14 residues. CDR3 in amino acids: CASSFTGDGYEQYF.

The CDR3 loop is CATSGFRGGFANEQFF. The chain uses TRBV24-1 and TRBJ2-1; TCRdb indicates TRBD1, and absent DNA this call remains unverified. From germline, CDR1 is KGHDR and CDR2 SFDVKD. The CDR3 is made up of 16 amino acids.

The chain carries TRBV2 and TRBJ2-7. The CDR3 loop spans 14 amino acids. Germline CDR1 SNHLY, CDR2 FYNNEI. The CDR3 reads CASSEDGSAYEQYF.

This chain connects TRBV5-4 to TRBJ2-3; TCRdb selects TRBD1, and the lack of DNA leaves this call unchecked. The CDR3 has 15 residues. Germline assignment: CDR1 SGHNT and CDR2 YYREEE (reference sequence). CDR3 region: CASSPSAGKADTQYF.

The chain has TRBV5-1 and TRBJ2-1. The germline V gene has CDR1 SGHRS and CDR2 YFSETQ. The CDR3 has 14 amino acids. CDR3 in amino acids: CASSSGDSAHEQFF.

J is TRBJ1-5 and V is TRBV20-1; the D call from TCRdb, TRBD1, cannot be confirmed without DNA. The CDR3 covers 14 residues. Germline loops: CDR1 DFQATT, CDR2 SNEGSKA (reference sequence). The CDR3 protein is CSARSGQGDQPQHF.

The rearrangement joins TRBV11-3 to TRBJ2-1; the TCRdb D gene call, TRBD2, has no DNA to confirm it. The V gene's germline CDR1 is SGHNT and CDR2 YENEEA. The CDR3 spans 18 residues. The CDR3 sequence: CASSLDLASGSSYNEQFF.

This chain connects TRBV3-1 to TRBJ2-7; as DNA is missing, the TRBD2 call by TCRdb cannot be tested. Germline V gene sequence: CDR1 LGHDT, CDR2 YNNKEL (reference sequence). CDR3 length: 14 residues. The CDR3 protein is CASSQLAGGEEQYF.

This chain joins TRBV5-4 and TRBJ2-1. This CDR3 has 13 residues. The germline CDR1 and CDR2 sequences are SGHNT and YYREEE (reference sequence). CDR3 sequence: CASSFRGRDEQFF. The variable domain in full, with the rest retrieved from reference TRBV5-4 and TRBJ2-1, is ETGVTQSPTHLIKTRGQQVTLRCSSQSGHNTVSWYQQALGQGPQFIFQYYREEENGRGNFPPRFSGLQFPNYSSELNVNALELDDSALYLCASSFRGRDEQFFGPGTRLTVL.

The rearrangement links TRBV10-3 to TRBJ1-2; TCRdb designates TRBD1, a call that cannot be tested without DNA. Germline V lookup: CDR1 ENHRY, CDR2 SYGVKD. CDR3 size: 15 residues. The CDR3 protein is CAISGTGAGDYGYTF.

The V gene is TRBV28, the J gene TRBJ2-2; TCRdb outputs TRBD1, but without DNA this stays unchecked. Germline values: CDR1 MDHEN, CDR2 SYDVKM. The CDR3 spans 13 residues. The chain's CDR3 is CACSGGYTGELFF.

The chain employs TRBV5-1 and TRBJ1-1; TCRdb selects TRBD1, and the lack of DNA leaves this call unchecked. Germline assignment: CDR1 SGHRS and CDR2 YFSETQ. CDR3 size: 14 residues. CDR3 region: CASSTTGPNTEAFF.

The chain links TRBV12-3 or TRBV12-4 to TRBJ2-3; with no DNA, the TCRdb D assignment of TRBD2 cannot be verified. This CDR3 has 16 residues. CDR3 sequence: CASNSLGLDLGDTQYF.

This rearrangement joins TRBV5-1 to TRBJ2-7; the D call of TRBD2 rests on TCRdb alone, since no DNA is present to check it. The CDR3 length is 15 residues. Germline V gives CDR1 SGHRS, CDR2 YFSETQ. Here the CDR3 reads CASSEPGLAHYEQYF.

The CDR3 reads CASSEVNTTPYGYTF. The rearrangement joins TRBV5-5 to TRBJ1-2. Germline V gives CDR1 SGHKS, CDR2 YYEKEE (reference sequence). The CDR3 is made up of 15 amino acids.

The chain has TRBV7-2 and TRBJ1-5. This CDR3 is built from 14 residues. The germline V gene has CDR1 SGHTA and CDR2 FQGNSA. The CDR3 here is CASRPTGGGQPQHF.

The gene calls are TRBV5-6 and TRBJ1-1; TCRdb designates TRBD1, a call that cannot be tested without DNA. Per the germline V gene, CDR1 is SGHDT and CDR2 is YYEEEE. The CDR3 consists of 15 residues. The CDR3 loop reads CASSYLTAPIPEAFF.

The V and J genes are TRBV5-1 and TRBJ2-2; TCRdb reports TRBD2, a call that lacks DNA to check it against. Germline values: CDR1 SGHRS, CDR2 YFSETQ. The CDR3 has 14 residues. The CDR3 reads CASSLREFTGELFF.

The genes are TRBV20-1 and TRBJ2-2. The V gene's germline CDR1 is DFQATT and CDR2 SNEGSKA (reference sequence). This CDR3 region has 16 residues. This CDR3 is CSARDYEQTFSGELFF.

The chain couples TRBV5-4 to TRBJ2-2; TCRdb's assignment of TRBD2 cannot be checked, as there is no DNA. CDR3 size: 17 residues. Looked up from germline, CDR1 is SGHNT and CDR2 is YYREEE (reference sequence). The CDR3 is CASSLIPGTSEKGELFF.